Presented here are 14 T cell receptor beta chains from one specimen sequenced in a study of tissue T cells after allogeneic stem cell transplantation. Produced via immunoSEQ multiplex PCR; TCRdb's table is partial and in-frame only. Of approximately 50,000 clones in the sample, around 70% were seen once. The source material was sorted cells pooled from one or two spleens. These receptors were taken from a pool of C57BL/6 mice in good health.

Note on this clone: Gene names denote mouse genes. The read ends 1 residue before the CDR3 terminus; that terminus is restored from the germline J gene. The chain joins TRBV16 to TRBJ2-5; TRBD2 might be the D (5 bases). With 2 bases removed from V and 6 bases from J, the gap between germline ends came to 6 bases. Per the germline V gene, CDR1 is SGHSA and CDR2 is FRNQAP. The CDR3 consists of 12 residues. Incomplete CDR3 DNA: TGTGCAAGCAGCTTACTGGGTGACACCCAGTAC. Translated: CASSLLGDTQY. The full CDR3 protein reads CASSLLGDTQYF. Supplemented by reference TRBV16 and TRBJ2-5, the full variable domain reads NAGVIQTPRHKVTGKGQEATLWCEPISGHSAVFWYRQTIVQGLEFLTYFRNQAPIDDSGMPKERFSAQMPNQSHSTLKIQSTQPQDSAVYLCASSLLGDTQYFGPGTRLLVL.

The table lists this clone with a count of one. Mouse germline and gene names are used. The read ends 1 residue shy of where the CDR3 ends; the end is completed using the germline J gene. The genes are TRBV13-2 and TRBJ1-1, with 9 bases that match TRBD1. V dropped 2 bases and J dropped 1; count of bases not matched to a gene: 3. Germline CDR1 is NNHNN and CDR2 is SYGAGS (reference sequence). The CDR3 has 15 amino acids. Incomplete CDR3 DNA: TGTGCCAGCGGTGAACCGGGACAGGGGAACACAGAAGTCTTC. Its translation is CASGEPGQGNTEVF. From start to end, the CDR3 is CASGEPGQGNTEVFF.

Regarding this clone: Genes and germline are mouse. Sequencing ends 1 residue short of the CDR3 end; the germline J gene provides the rest. This sequence joins TRBV2 and TRBJ2-3; 8 bases line up with TRBD2. CDR3 size: 16 residues. Germline lookup yields CDR1 LGHNA and CDR2 YSYQKL. Losses at the gene ends were 2 bases for V and 0 bases for J; bases not matched to a gene: 4. This CDR3 reads CASSQRTGTSAETLYF. Partial CDR3 DNA: TGTGCCAGCAGCCAAAGGACTGGGACTAGTGCAGAAACGCTGTAT.

Notes on this clone: The gene names here belong to mouse. The CDR3 end falls 1 residue outside the read, so it is completed with the germline J gene. The chain links TRBV12-2 to TRBJ2-5; 12 bases map to TRBD2. Per germline, CDR1 SGHLS and CDR2 HYDKME. The CDR3 totals 15 residues. V was pared by 2 bases and J by 6 bases, with 5 bases of the junction left unmatched. This CDR3 reads CASSPDWGGADTQYF. The covered CDR3 bases are TGTGCCAGCTCTCCCGACTGGGGGGGCGCCGACACCCAGTAC.

This clone was seen a single time. Genes and germline come from the mouse. The read comes to an end 1 residue before the CDR3 does, leaving the germline J gene to fill in the end. The rearrangement links TRBV3 to TRBJ1-2; D is unclear. The germline V and J ends were trimmed by 1 base and 0 bases, with 6 bases remaining between them. This CDR3 spans 14 amino acids. The V gene's germline CDR1 is SNHLY and CDR2 FYNGKV (reference sequence). The CDR3 region is CASSLVGANSDYTF. The sequenced CDR3 bases are TGTGCCAGCAGCTTAGTGGGAGCAAACTCCGACTACACC.

For this clone: Here the gene names and germline are mouse. The CDR3 end lies 1 residue beyond the end of the read and is filled in from the germline J gene. The gene calls are TRBV13-2 and TRBJ2-5; 13 positions agree with TRBD2. Germline V CDR1 and CDR2: NNHNN, SYGAGS (reference sequence). The CDR3 runs to 15 residues. V was clipped by 5 bases and J by 6 bases; unmatched bases: 6. The sequenced part of the CDR3 DNA is TGTGCCAGCGGCCCGGGACTGGGGGGGGGCGACACCCAGTAC. Its protein is CASGPGLGGGDTQY. The CDR3 in full is CASGPGLGGGDTQYF.

Worth noting for this clone: Mouse gene names and germline throughout. The observed sequence ends 1 residue before the CDR3 terminus, with the missing tail filled in from the germline J gene. The rearrangement links TRBV5 to TRBJ1-6, with D tentatively TRBD1 (6 bases). TRBJ1-6 is marked as an open reading frame, function uncertain. Trimming stripped 2 bases from V and 0 bases from J, with 8 bases between. CDR3 length: 16 amino acids. Germline V gene data show CDR1 as LGHNA and CDR2 as YNLKQL (reference sequence). CDR3 region: CASSQQQGSYNSPLYF. The DNA read from the CDR3 is TGTGCCAGCAGCCAACAACAGGGTTCCTATAATTCGCCCCTCTAC.

As regards this clone: Any gene name here is a mouse gene name. Read sequence stops 1 residue before the CDR3 end, and the germline J gene provides the missing end. The J gene is TRBJ1-4, the V gene TRBV26; TRBD1 is a possible D gene (6 bases). The germline V and J ends were trimmed by 2 bases and 3 bases, with 10 bases remaining between them. This CDR3 spans 15 amino acids. Germline V lookup: CDR1 KGHPV, CDR2 FQNQEV (reference sequence). This CDR3 reads CASSLDRGPNERLFF. The sequenced part of the CDR3 DNA is TGTGCCAGCAGTCTGGACCGGGGGCCCAACGAAAGATTATTT.

Regarding this clone: Any gene name here is a mouse gene name. The read stops 1 residue short of the end of the CDR3; the missing end is completed from the germline J gene. This chain links TRBV13-1 with TRBJ2-2; a possible D gene is TRBD2 (6 bases). From germline, CDR1 is NSHNY and CDR2 SYGAGN. The CDR3 has 14 residues. V was clipped by 1 base and J by 4 bases, with 8 bases between them. The CDR3 sequence: CASSDLGVTGQLYF. The part of the CDR3 DNA that was read is TGTGCCAGCAGTGATTTGGGGGTCACCGGGCAGCTCTAC.

Remarks on this clone: The genes and germline here are from mouse. Here the CDR3 reads CASSQEGYAEQFF. The sequenced part of the CDR3 DNA is TGTGCCAGCAGCCAAGAAGGGTATGCTGAGCAGTTC. The rearrangement links TRBV5 to TRBJ2-1; D is unresolved. The read ends 1 residue shy of where the CDR3 ends; the end is completed using the germline J gene. The CDR3 extends over 13 amino acids. V dropped 0 bases and J dropped 4 bases, with 4 bases sitting between them. Germline loops: CDR1 LGHNA, CDR2 YNLKQL (reference sequence).

This clone was recorded once. Gene names denote mouse genes. The read comes to an end 1 residue before the CDR3 does, leaving the germline J gene to fill in the end. Other DNA sequences from this sample encode an identical CDR3 as well. The chain employs TRBV15 and TRBJ2-1; no clear D gene. CDR1 is SGHND, CDR2 FRSKSL, per germline. This CDR3 has 11 amino acids. V lost 5 bases and J lost 5, with 4 bases in between. CDR3 bases read: TGTGCCAGCAGTCTAGATGCTGAGCAGTTC. Encoded protein: CASSLDAEQF. The complete CDR3 sequence is CASSLDAEQFF.

In the case of this clone: The genes and germline here are from mouse. The read comes to an end 1 residue before the CDR3 does, leaving the germline J gene to fill in the end. This CDR3 is also generated by other DNA sequences in the sample. The rearrangement uses TRBV15 and TRBJ2-5; maybe TRBD2 (6 bases). The CDR3 has 13 residues. CDR1 is SGHND and CDR2 is FRSKSL in the germline V gene. The V gene lost 5 bases and the J gene lost 0 bases, with 6 bases spanning the gap. The sequenced CDR3 bases are TGTGCCAGCAGTCTGGGGAACCAAGACACCCAGTAC. It codes for CASSLGNQDTQY. The full CDR3 protein reads CASSLGNQDTQYF.

Comments on this clone: Genes here carry mouse names. The read terminates 1 residue ahead of where the CDR3 ends, so the germline J gene completes it. The chain is built from TRBV3 and TRBJ2-1; D gene unclear. Between the trimmed V and J ends, which lost 1 base and 3 bases, there was a span of 7 bases. This CDR3 spans 14 amino acids. The germline gives CDR1 SNHLY, CDR2 FYNGKV (reference sequence). The CDR3 spells CASSLDKTYAEQFF. CDR3 bases read: TGTGCCAGCAGCTTAGACAAAACCTATGCTGAGCAGTTC.

This clone was observed a few times. The gene names given are mouse names. The sequenced fragment ends 1 residue before the CDR3 boundary, so the rest is inferred from the germline J gene. This chain links TRBV29 with TRBJ2-7; TRBD1 aligns across 12 bases. J was trimmed by 6 bases and V by 2 bases; bases with no gene match: 2. The CDR3 has 14 residues. CDR1 and CDR2 (germline): MSHET, SYDVDS. The covered CDR3 bases are TGTGCTAGCAGTTTAGGGGACAGGGGGCGTGAACAGTAC. Its translation is CASSLGDRGREQY. The full CDR3 protein reads CASSLGDRGREQYF.